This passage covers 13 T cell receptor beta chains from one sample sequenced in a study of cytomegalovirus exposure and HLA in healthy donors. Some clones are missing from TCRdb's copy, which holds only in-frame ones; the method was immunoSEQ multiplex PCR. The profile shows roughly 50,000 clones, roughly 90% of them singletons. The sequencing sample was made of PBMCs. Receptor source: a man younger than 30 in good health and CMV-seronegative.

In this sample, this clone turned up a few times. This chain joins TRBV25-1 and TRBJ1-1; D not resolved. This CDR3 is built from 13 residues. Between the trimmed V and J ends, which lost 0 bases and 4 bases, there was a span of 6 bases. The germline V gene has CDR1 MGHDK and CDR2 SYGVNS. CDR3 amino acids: CASSEYPSTEAFF. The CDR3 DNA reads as TGTGCCAGCAGTGAATATCCGAGCACTGAAGCTTTCTTT.

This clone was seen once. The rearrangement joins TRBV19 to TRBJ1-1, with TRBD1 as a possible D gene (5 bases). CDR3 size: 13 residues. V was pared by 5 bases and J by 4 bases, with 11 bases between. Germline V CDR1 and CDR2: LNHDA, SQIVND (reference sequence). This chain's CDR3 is CASSRRGSTEAFF. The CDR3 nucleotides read TGTGCCAGTAGTCGGAGGGGCAGCACTGAAGCTTTCTTT.

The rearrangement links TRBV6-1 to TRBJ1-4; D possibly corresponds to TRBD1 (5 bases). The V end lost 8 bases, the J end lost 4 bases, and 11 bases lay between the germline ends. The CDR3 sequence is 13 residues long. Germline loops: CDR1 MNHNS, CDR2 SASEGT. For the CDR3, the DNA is TGTGCCAGCCGGCCGGGACTTAATGAAAAACTGTTTTTT. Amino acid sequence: CASRPGLNEKLFF.

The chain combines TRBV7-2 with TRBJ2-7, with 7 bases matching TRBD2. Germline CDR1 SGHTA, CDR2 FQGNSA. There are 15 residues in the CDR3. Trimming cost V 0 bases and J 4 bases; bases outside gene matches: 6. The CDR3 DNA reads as TGTGCCAGCAGCTTAGCGGGGACTACTAATTACGAGCAGTACTTC. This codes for CASSLAGTTNYEQYF.

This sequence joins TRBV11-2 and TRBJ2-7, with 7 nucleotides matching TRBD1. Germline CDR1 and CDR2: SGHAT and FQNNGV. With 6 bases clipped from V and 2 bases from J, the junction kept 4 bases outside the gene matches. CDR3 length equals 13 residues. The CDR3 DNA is TGTGCCAGCAGTGGGACAGCTGCCTACGAGCAGTACTTC. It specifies CASSGTAAYEQYF.

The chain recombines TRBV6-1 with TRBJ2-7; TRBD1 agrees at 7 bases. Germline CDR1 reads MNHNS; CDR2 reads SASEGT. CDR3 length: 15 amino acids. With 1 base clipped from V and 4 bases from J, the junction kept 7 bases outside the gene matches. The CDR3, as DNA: TGTGCCAGCAGTGAAGTACGGGACAGACTGTACGAGCAGTACTTC. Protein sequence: CASSEVRDRLYEQYF.

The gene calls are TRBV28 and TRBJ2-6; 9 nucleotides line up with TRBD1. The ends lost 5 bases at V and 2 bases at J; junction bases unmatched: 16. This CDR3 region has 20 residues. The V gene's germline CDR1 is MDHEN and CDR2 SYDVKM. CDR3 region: CASSGPGTGLGLAGANVLTF. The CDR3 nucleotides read TGTGCCAGCAGTGGGCCGGGGACAGGGTTGGGTTTAGCTGGGGCCAACGTCCTGACTTTC.

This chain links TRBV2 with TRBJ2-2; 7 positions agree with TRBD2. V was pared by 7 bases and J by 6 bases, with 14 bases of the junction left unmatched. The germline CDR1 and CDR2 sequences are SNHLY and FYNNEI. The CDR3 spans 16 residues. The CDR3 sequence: CASTSEGRVSSGELFF. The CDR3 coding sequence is TGTGCCAGCACTAGCGAGGGGAGGGTGTCATCCGGGGAGCTGTTTTTT.

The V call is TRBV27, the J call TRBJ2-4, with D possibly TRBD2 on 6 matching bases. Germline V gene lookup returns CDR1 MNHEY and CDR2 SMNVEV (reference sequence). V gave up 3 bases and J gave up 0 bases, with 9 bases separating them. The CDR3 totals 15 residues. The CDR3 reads CASSLVGGAKNIQYF. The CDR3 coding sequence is TGTGCCAGCAGTTTGGTCGGGGGAGCCAAAAACATTCAGTACTTC.

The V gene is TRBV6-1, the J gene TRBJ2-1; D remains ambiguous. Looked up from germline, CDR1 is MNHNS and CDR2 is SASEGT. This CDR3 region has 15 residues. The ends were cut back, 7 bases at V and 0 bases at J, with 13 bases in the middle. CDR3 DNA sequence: TGTGCCAGCACCGAGAAGTGGAGCTCCTACAATGAGCAGTTCTTC. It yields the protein CASTEKWSSYNEQFF.

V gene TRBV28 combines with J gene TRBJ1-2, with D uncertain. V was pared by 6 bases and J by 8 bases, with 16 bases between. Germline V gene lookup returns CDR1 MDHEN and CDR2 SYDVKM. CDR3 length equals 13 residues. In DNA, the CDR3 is TGTGCCAGCAGCCCTACAGCGGTTTGGGGCTACACCTTC. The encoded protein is CASSPTAVWGYTF.

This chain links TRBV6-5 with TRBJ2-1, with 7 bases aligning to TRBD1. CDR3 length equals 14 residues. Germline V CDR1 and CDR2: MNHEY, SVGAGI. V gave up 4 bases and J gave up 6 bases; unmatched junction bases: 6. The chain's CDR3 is CASSSGTATNEQFF. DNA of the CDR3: TGTGCCAGCAGTTCCGGGACAGCGACCAATGAGCAGTTCTTC.

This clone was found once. CDR3 nucleotide sequence: TGTGCCAGCAGTTCCACGGGGAGCGGTCAGCCCCAGCATTTT. Protein sequence: CASSSTGSGQPQHF. The chain employs TRBV28 and TRBJ1-5; no clear D. This CDR3 is 14 amino acids long. V dropped 4 bases and J dropped 6 bases, with 13 bases sitting between them. Germline V gives CDR1 MDHEN, CDR2 SYDVKM.